This TCR beta chain was identified in a study of shared clonotypes between healthy human individuals. The table came from immunoSEQ multiplex PCR; TCRdb's copy has only in-frame clones and leaves some out. This table holds 2 million to 2.5 million clones, 85% to 95% found once. Between the trimmed V and J ends, which lost 2 bases and 4 bases, there was a span of 9 bases. The CDR3 extends over 13 amino acids. Germline-derived CDR1 and CDR2 are SEHNR and FQNEAQ (reference sequence). The chain couples TRBV7-9 to TRBJ2-7; D is uncertain. Sequenced: naive CD4+ T cells from PBMCs. Subset: CD45RA+ positively selected. The clonotype was recovered from a man aged 18 to 35 in good health. Some clones in this sample may be carry-over from other donors' samples. The CDR3 DNA reads as TGTGCCAGCAGCTTACAGATAGAGTACGAGCAGTACTTC. As protein: CASSLQIEYEQYF.